One sample yielded the 17 T cell receptor beta chains listed below, sequenced in a study of human T cells and chemical hapten exposure. Total RNA was isolated from unfractionated whole blood. TCRdb reprocessed the 5' RACE reads with MiXCR, giving one entry per CDR3 protein. The table lists roughly 110,000 distinct CDR3 sequences, roughly a fifth of them singletons, with 2.8% in the top ten. Receptor source: a human donor in good health.

This clonotype showed up just a few times. The chain carries TRBV9 and TRBJ2-1; unclear D gene. This CDR3 region has 13 residues. Germline V gene data show CDR1 as SGDLS and CDR2 as YYNGEE. The V gene lost 3 bases and the J gene lost 4 bases, with 8 bases spanning the gap. CDR3 DNA: TGTGCCAGCAGCGAATCGGTGTACAATGAGCAGTTCTTC. Its translation: CASSESVYNEQFF.

This clonotype occurred a few times. V is TRBV4-1 and J is TRBJ1-4, with a possible D match to TRBD1 (5 bases). Trimming removed 3 bases at V and 7 bases at J, with 12 bases between. The germline V gene encodes CDR1 MGHRA and CDR2 YSYEKL. The CDR3 totals 14 residues. The CDR3 bases are TGCGCCAGCAGCCAGCCGGGACGGGTTGAAAAACTGTTTTTT. It encodes CASSQPGRVEKLFF.

CDR3 in amino acids: CASSPPGRSKETQYF. CDR3 sequence (DNA): TGTGCCAGCTCACCGCCGGGGCGTAGTAAAGAGACCCAGTACTTC. The genes are TRBV18 and TRBJ2-5; D is perhaps TRBD1 or TRBD2 (5 bases each). The CDR3 runs to 15 residues. Trimming shortened V by 3 bases and J by 3 bases, and 14 bases separated the two germline ends. Germline loops: CDR1 KGHSH, CDR2 LQKENI.

The sample holds many counts of this clonotype. This chain connects TRBV29-1 to TRBJ2-7, with 7 bases that match TRBD1. Germline CDR1 SQVTM, CDR2 ANQGSEA. This CDR3 spans 12 amino acids. V was clipped by 4 bases and J by 3 bases; unmatched bases: 3. The CDR3 bases are TGCAGCGTTGCCCGGGACAGCTACGAGCAGTACTTC. Translating it yields CSVARDSYEQYF.

This clonotype has more than one count but fewer than ten. The V and J genes are TRBV7-9 and TRBJ2-1; the match to TRBD1 covers 7 bases. The CDR3 sequence is 16 residues long. CDR1 is SEHNR and CDR2 is FQNEAQ in the germline V gene (reference sequence). Trimming at V came to 1 base and at J to 6 bases, leaving 9 bases not matched to a gene. CDR3 loop: CASSLGQGYPTNEQFF. The CDR3 DNA reads as TGTGCCAGCAGCTTAGGACAGGGTTACCCTACCAATGAGCAGTTCTTC.

V and J are TRBV10-3 and TRBJ2-1; weak D call: TRBD2 (6 bases). V was trimmed by 0 bases and J by 8 bases, leaving 11 bases between them. This CDR3 is built from 14 residues. Germline CDR1 ENHRY, CDR2 SYGVKD. Here the CDR3 reads CAISESVGGYEQFF. The DNA for the CDR3 is TGTGCCATCAGTGAGTCCGTCGGGGGATATGAGCAGTTCTTC.

The V gene is TRBV5-5, the J gene TRBJ1-6; D gene uncertain. Germline-derived CDR1 and CDR2 are SGHKS and YYEKEE (reference sequence). This CDR3 has 14 amino acids. The V end lost 0 bases, the J end lost 5 bases, and 6 bases lay between the germline ends. DNA of the CDR3: TGTGCCAGCAGCTTGGGCGTGGATAATTCACCCCTCCACTTT. Encoded protein: CASSLGVDNSPLHF.

This clonotype has only a few counts. The genes are TRBV12-3 or TRBV12-4 and TRBJ1-1; D is perhaps TRBD1 (5 bases). CDR3 length: 13 amino acids. Trimming removed 4 bases at V and 4 bases at J, with 10 bases between. Here the CDR3 DNA reads TGTGCCAGCAGTTCCGGAGGGGTCACTGAAGCTTTCTTT. It encodes CASSSGGVTEAFF.

Written as DNA, the CDR3 is TGTGCCGGGACGGAGAGTAGTCACAATGAGCAGTTCTTC. It specifies CAGTESSHNEQFF. The chain links TRBV6-6 to TRBJ2-1, with D tentatively TRBD1 or TRBD2 (5 bases each). The CDR3 covers 13 residues. With 11 bases removed from V and 5 bases from J, the gap between germline ends came to 16 bases. From germline, CDR1 is MNHNY and CDR2 SVGAGI (reference sequence).

This clonotype turned up a few times. This chain links TRBV29-1 with TRBJ2-1; the match to TRBD2 covers 10 bases. V shed 2 bases and J 2 bases; nucleotides not matched to a gene: 0. CDR3 length: 14 amino acids. Germline V gene lookup returns CDR1 SQVTM and CDR2 ANQGSEA. CDR3 residues: CSVETSGTYNEQFF. The CDR3 DNA is TGCAGCGTTGAAACTAGCGGGACCTACAATGAGCAGTTCTTC.

The CDR3 protein is CASSPTPGQGPDTQYF. The CDR3, as DNA: TGTGCCAGCAGCCCAACACCGGGACAGGGTCCAGATACGCAGTATTTT. V usage is TRBV12-3 or TRBV12-4 and J usage is TRBJ2-3; TRBD1 matches at 9 bases. The CDR3 covers 16 residues. The V segment lost 6 bases and the J segment 4 bases; nucleotides outside the gene matches: 11.

A few counts support this clonotype. V gene TRBV11-2 combines with J gene TRBJ2-5; either TRBD1 or TRBD2 may fit D (6 bases each). Germline lookup yields CDR1 SGHAT and CDR2 FQNNGV. V lost 0 bases, J lost 2 bases, and 10 bases lay in between. This CDR3 spans 15 amino acids. The CDR3 here is CASSLDQGRQETQYF. DNA for the CDR3: TGTGCCAGCAGCTTAGACCAGGGGAGGCAAGAGACCCAGTACTTC.

The chain recombines TRBV12-3 or TRBV12-4 with TRBJ2-3; a possible D gene is TRBD1 (6 bases). With 1 base removed from V and 3 bases from J, the gap between germline ends came to 11 bases. The CDR3 has 15 residues. The CDR3 reads CASSLGGQSTDTQYF. The CDR3 nucleotides are TGTGCCAGCAGTTTAGGGGGGCAGTCGACAGATACGCAGTATTTT.

This clonotype has only a few counts. This chain links TRBV24-1 with TRBJ2-1, with TRBD1 matching over 8 bases. Looked up from germline, CDR1 is KGHDR and CDR2 is SFDVKD. Trimming at V came to 2 bases and at J to 1 base, leaving 3 bases not matched to a gene. The CDR3 sequence is 16 residues long. The CDR3 DNA is TGTGCCACCAGTGATTCCAGGACAGGGTCCTACAATGAGCAGTTCTTC. This encodes CATSDSRTGSYNEQFF.

Turning to this clonotype: A read error may explain this, as a much larger clone is one base away. V gene TRBV28 combines with J gene TRBJ1-5; D call uncertain. Germline V gene data show CDR1 as MDHEN and CDR2 as SYDVKM. The CDR3 has 16 amino acids. Written as DNA, the CDR3 is TGTGCCAGCAAATCCCATAGACTGCTCCTAAATCAGCCCCAGAATTTT. The encoded protein is CASKSHRLLLNQPQNF.

This clonotype was counted a few times. The chain couples TRBV5-1 to TRBJ2-7, with TRBD2 identical over 8 bases. The CDR3 length is 14 residues. Germline assignment: CDR1 SGHRS and CDR2 YFSETQ. V lost 3 bases to trimming and J lost 6 bases; unmatched junction nucleotides: 8. The DNA of the CDR3 is TGCGCCAGCAGCTCCACGGGAGGGCCACGCGAGCAGTACTTC. Its translation: CASSSTGGPREQYF.

This clonotype turned up a few times. The gene calls are TRBV7-2 and TRBJ2-3; 9 bases are shared with TRBD2. J was trimmed by 14 bases and V by 1 base; bases with no gene match: 10. The CDR3 has 14 amino acids. The germline CDR1 and CDR2 sequences are SGHTA and FQGNSA. The CDR3 DNA is TGTGCCAGCAGCTTAGATCCTAGCGGGGCGCCCCCGTATTTT. It encodes CASSLDPSGAPPYF.